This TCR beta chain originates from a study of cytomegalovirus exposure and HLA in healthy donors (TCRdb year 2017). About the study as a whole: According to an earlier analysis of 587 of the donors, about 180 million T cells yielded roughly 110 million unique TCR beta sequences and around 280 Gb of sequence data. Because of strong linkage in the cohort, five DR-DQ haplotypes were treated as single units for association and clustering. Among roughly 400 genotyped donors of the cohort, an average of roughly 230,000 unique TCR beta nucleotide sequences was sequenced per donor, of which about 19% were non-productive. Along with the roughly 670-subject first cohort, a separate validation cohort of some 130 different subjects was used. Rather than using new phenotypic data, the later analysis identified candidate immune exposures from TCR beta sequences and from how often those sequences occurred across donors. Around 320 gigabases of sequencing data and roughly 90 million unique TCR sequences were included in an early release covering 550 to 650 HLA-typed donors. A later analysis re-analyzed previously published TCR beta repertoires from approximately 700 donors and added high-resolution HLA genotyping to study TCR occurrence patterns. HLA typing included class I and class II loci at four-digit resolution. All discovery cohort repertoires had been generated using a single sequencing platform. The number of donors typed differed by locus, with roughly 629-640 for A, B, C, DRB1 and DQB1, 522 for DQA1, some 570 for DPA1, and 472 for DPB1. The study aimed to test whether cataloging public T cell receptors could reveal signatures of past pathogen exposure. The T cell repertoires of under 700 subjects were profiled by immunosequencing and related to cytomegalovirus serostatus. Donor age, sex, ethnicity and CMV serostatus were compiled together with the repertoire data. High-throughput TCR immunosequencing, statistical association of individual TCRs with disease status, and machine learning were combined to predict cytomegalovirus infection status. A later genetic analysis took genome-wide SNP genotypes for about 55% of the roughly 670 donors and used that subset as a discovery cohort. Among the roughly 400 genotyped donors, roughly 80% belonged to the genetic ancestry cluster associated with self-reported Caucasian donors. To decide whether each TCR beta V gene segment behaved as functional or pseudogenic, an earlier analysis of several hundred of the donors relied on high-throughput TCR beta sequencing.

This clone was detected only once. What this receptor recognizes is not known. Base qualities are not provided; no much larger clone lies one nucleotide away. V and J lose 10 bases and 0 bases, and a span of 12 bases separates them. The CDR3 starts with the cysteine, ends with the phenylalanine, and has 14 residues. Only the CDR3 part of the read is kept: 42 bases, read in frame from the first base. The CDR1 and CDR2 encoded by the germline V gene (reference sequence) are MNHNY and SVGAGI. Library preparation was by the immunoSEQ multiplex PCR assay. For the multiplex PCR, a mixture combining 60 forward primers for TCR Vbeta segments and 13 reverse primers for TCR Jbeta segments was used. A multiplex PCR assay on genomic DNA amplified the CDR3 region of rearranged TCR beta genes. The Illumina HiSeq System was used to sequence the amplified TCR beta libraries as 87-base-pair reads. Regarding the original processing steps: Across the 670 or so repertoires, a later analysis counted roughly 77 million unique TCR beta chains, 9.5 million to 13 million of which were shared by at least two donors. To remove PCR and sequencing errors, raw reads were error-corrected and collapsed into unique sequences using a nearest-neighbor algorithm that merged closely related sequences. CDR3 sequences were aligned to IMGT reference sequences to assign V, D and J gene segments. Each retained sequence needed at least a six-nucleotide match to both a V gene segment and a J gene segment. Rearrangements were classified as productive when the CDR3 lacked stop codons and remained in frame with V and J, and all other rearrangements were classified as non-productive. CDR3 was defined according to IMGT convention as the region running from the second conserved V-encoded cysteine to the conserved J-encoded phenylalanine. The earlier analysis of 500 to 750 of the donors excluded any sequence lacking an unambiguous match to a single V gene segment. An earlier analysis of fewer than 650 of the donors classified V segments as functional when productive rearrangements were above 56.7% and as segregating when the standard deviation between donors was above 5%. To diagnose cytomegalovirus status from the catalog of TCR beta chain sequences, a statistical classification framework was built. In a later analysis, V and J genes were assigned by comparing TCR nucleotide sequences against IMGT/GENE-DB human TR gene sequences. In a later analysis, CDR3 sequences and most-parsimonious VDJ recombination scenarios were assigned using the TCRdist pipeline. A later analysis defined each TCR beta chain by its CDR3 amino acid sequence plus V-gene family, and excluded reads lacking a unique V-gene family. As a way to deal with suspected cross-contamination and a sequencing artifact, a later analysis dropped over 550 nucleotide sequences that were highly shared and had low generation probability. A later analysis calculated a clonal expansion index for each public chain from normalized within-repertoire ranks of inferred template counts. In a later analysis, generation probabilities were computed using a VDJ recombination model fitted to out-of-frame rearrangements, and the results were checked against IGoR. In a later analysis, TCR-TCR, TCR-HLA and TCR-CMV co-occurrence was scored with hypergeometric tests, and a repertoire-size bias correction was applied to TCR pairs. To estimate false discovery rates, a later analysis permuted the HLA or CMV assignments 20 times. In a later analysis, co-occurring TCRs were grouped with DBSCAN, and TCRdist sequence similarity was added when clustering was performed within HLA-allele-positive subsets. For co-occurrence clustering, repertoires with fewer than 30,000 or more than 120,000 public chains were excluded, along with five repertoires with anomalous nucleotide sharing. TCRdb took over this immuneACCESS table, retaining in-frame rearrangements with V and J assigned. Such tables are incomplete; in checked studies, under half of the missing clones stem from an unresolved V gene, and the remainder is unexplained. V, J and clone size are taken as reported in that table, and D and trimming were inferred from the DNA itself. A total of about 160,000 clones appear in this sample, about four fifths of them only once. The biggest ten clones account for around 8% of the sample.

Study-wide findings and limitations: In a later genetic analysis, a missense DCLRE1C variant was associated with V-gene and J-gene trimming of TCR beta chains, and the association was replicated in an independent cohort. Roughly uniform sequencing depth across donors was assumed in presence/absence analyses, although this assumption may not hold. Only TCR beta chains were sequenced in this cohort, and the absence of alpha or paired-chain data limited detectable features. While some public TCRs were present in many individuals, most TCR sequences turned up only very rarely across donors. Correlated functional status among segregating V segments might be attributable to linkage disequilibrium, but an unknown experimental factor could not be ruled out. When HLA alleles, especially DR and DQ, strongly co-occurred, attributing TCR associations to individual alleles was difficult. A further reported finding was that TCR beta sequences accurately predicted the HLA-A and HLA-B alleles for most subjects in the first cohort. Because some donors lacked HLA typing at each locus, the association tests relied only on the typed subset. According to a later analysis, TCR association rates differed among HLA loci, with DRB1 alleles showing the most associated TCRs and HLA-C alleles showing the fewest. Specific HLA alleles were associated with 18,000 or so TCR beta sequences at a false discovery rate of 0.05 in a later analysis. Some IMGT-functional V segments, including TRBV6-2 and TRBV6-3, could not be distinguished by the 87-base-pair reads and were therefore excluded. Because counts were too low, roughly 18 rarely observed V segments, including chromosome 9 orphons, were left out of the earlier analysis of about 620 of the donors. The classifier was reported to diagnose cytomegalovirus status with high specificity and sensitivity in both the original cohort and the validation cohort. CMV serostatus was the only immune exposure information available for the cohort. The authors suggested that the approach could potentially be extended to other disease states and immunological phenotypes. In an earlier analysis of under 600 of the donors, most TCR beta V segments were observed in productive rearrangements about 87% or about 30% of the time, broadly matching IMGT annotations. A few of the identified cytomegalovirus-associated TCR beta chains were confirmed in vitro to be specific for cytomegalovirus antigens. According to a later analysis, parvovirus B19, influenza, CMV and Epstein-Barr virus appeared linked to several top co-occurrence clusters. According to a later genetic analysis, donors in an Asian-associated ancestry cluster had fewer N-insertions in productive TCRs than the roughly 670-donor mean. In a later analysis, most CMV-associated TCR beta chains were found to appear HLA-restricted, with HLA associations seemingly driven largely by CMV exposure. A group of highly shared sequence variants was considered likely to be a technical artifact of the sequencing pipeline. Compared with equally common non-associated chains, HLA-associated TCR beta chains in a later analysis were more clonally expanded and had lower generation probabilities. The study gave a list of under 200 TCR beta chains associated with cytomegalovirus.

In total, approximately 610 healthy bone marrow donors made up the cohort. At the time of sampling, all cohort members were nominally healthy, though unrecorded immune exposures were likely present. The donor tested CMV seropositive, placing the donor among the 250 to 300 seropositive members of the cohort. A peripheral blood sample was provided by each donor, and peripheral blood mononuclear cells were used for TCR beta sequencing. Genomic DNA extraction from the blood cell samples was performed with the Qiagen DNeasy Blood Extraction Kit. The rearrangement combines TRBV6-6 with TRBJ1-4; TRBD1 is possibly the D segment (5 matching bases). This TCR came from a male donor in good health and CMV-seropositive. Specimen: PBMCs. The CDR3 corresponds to CATNGGATNEKLFF. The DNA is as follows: TGTGCCACGAACGGGGGAGCAACTAATGAAAAACTGTTTTTT.